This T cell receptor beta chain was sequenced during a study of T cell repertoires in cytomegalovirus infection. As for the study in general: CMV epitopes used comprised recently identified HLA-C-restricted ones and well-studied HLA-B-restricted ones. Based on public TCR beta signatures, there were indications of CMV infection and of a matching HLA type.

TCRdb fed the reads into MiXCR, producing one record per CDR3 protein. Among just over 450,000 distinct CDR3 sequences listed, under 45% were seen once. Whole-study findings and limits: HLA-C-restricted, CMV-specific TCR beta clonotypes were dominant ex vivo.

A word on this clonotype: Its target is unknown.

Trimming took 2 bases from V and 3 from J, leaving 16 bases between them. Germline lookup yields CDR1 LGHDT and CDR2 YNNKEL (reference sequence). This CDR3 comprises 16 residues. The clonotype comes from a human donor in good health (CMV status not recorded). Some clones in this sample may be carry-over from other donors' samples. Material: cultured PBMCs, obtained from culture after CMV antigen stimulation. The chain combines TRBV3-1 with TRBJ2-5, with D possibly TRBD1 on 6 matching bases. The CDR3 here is CASSQIRGYSEETQYF. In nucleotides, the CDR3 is TGTGCCAGCAGCCAAATCAGGGGATATTCGGAAGAGACCCAGTACTTC.